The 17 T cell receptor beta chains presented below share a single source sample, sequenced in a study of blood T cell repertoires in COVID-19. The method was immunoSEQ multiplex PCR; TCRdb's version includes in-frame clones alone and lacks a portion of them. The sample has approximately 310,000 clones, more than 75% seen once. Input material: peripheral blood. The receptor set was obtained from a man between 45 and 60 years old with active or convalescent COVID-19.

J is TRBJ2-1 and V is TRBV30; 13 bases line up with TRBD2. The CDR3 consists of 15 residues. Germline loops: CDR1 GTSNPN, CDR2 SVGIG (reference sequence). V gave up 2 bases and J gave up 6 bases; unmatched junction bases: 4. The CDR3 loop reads CAWSLGLAGANEQFF. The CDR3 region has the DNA TGTGCCTGGAGTCTAGGACTAGCGGGAGCCAATGAGCAGTTCTTC.

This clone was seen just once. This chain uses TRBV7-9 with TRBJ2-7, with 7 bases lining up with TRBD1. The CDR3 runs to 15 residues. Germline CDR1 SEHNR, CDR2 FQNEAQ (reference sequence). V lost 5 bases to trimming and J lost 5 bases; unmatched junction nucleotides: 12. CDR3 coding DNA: TGTGCCAGCAGCCCCGTACAGGGGTCCCTTCACGAGCAGTACTTC. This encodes CASSPVQGSLHEQYF. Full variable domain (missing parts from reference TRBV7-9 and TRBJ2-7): DTGVSQNPRHKITKRGQNVTFRCDPISEHNRLYWYRQTLGQGPEFLTYFQNEAQLEKSRLLSDRFSAERPKGSFSTLEIQRTEQGDSAMYLCASSPVQGSLHEQYFGPGTRLTVT.

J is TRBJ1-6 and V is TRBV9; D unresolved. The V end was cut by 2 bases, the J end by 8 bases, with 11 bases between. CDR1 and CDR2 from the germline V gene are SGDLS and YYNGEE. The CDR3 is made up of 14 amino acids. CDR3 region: CASSVFVQDSPLHF. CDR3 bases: TGTGCCAGCAGCGTTTTTGTTCAGGATTCACCCCTCCACTTT.

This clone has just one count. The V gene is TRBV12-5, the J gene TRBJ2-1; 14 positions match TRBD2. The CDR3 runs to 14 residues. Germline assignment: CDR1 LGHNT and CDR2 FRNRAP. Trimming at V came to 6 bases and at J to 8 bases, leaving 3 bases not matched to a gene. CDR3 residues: CASGGLAGEDEQFF. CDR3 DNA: TGTGCTAGTGGGGGACTAGCGGGAGAAGATGAGCAGTTCTTC. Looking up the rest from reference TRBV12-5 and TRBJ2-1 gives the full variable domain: DARVTQTPRHKVTEMGQEVTMRCQPILGHNTVFWYRQTMMQGLELLAYFRNRAPLDDSGMPKDRFSAEMPDATLATLKIQPSEPRDSAVYFCASGGLAGEDEQFFGPGTRLTVL.

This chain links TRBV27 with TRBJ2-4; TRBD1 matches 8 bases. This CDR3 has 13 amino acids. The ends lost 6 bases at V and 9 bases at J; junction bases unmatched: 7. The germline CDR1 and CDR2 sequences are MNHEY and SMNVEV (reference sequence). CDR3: CASRSQGAGIQYF. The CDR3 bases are TGTGCCAGCAGATCCCAGGGGGCTGGCATTCAGTACTTC.

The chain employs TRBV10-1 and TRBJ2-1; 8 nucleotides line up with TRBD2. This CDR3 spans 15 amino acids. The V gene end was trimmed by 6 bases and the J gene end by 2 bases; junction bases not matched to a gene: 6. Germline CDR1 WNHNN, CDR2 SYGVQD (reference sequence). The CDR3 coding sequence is TGCGCCAGCAGCGAAACTAGCGGCCCCTACAATGAGCAGTTCTTC. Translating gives CASSETSGPYNEQFF.

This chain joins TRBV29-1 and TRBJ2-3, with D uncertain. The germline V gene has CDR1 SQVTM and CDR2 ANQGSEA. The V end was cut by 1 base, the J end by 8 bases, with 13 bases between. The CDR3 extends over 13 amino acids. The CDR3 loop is CSVEVAPTGTQYF. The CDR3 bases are TGCAGCGTTGAAGTAGCACCGACGGGTACGCAGTATTTT.

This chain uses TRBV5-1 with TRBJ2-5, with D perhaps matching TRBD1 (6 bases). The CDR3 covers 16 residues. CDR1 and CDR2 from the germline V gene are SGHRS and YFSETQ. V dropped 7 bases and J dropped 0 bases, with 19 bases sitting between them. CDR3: CASSATGTPNQETQYF. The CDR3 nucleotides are TGCGCCAGCTCCGCCACCGGGACACCTAACCAAGAGACCCAGTACTTC.

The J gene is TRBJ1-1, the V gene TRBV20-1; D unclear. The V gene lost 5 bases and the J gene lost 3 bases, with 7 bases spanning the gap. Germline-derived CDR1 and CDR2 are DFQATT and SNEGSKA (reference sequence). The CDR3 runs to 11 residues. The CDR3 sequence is CSASGYTEAFF. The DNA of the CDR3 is TGCAGTGCTTCCGGGTACACTGAAGCTTTCTTT.

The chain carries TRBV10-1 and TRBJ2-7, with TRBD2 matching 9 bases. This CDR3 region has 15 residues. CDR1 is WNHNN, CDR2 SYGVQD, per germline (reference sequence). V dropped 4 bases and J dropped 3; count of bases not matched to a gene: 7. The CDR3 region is CASSGASGVSYEQYF. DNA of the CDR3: TGCGCCAGCAGTGGTGCTAGCGGGGTTAGCTACGAGCAGTACTTC.

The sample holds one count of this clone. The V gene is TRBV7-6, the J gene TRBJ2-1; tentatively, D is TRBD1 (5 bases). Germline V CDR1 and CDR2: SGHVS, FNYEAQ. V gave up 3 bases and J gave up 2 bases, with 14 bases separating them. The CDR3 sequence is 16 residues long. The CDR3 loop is CASSFRRVYAYNEQFF. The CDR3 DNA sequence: TGTGCCAGCAGCTTCCGCAGGGTGTATGCCTACAATGAGCAGTTCTTC.

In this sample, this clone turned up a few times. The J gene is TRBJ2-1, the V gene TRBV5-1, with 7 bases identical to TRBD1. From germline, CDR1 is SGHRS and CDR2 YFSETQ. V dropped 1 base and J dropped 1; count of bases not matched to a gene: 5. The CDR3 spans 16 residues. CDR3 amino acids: CASSLSGTASYNEQFF. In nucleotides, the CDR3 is TGCGCCAGCAGCTTGTCGGGGACAGCTTCCTACAATGAGCAGTTCTTC. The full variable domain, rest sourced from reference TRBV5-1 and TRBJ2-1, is KAGVTQTPRYLIKTRGQQVTLSCSPISGHRSVSWYQQTPGQGLQFLFEYFSETQRNKGNFPGRFSGRQFSNSRSEMNVSTLELGDSALYLCASSLSGTASYNEQFFGPGTRLTVL.

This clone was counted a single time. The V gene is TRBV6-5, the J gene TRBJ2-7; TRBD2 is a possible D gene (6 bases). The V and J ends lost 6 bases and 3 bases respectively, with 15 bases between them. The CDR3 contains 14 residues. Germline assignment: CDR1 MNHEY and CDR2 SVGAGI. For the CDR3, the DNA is TGTGCCAGCAGAATCGGGACTTCGAACTACGAGCAGTACTTC. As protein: CASRIGTSNYEQYF.

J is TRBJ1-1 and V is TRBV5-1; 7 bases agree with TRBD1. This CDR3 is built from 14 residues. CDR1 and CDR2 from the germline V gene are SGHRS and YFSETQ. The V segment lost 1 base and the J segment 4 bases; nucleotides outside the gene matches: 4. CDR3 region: CASSLTGQATEAFF. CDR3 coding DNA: TGCGCCAGCAGCTTGACAGGACAGGCCACTGAAGCTTTCTTT.

The DNA of the CDR3 is TGTGCCAGCAGCCCCGGGAATTATAATTCACCCCTCCACTTT. It translates to CASSPGNYNSPLHF. This chain links TRBV9 with TRBJ1-6; D ambiguous. The CDR3 loop spans 14 amino acids. From germline, CDR1 is SGDLS and CDR2 YYNGEE. Trimming cost V 4 bases and J 4 bases, with 9 bases left between them.

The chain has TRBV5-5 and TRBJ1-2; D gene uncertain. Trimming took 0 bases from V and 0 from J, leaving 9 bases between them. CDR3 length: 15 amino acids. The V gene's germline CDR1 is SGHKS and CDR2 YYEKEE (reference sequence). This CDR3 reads CASSLGYLPNYGYTF. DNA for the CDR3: TGTGCCAGCAGCTTGGGGTACCTACCTAACTATGGCTACACCTTC.

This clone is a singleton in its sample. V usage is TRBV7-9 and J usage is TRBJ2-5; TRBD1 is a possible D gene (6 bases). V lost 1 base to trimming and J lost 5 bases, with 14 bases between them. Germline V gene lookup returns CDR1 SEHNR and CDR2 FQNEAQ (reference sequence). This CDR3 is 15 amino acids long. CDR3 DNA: TGTGCCAGCAGCTTAGATTACAGGGCTGAGGAGACCCAGTACTTC. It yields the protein CASSLDYRAEETQYF.